This entry features one T cell receptor beta chain sequence. The antigen is unknown. This specimen comes from a study of T cell responses to AZD1222 COVID-19 vaccine. Whole-study findings and limits: CD4 TCRs associated with vaccination spanned spike, dominating at 160-218 and 743-854. The sample set comprised mostly white British donors with more females, and clonal diversity was possibly underestimated. In all cases, repertoires were sampled only after the peak T cell response.

This CDR3 has 14 residues. In germline, CDR1 is MNHNS, CDR2 SASEGT. V was shortened by 1 base and J by 7 bases, with 8 bases between the two germline ends. Produced via immunoSEQ multiplex PCR; TCRdb's table is partial and in-frame only. Found here are 150,000 to 200,000 clones, 88% of them singletons; the top ten hold 25% to 30%. The rearrangement uses TRBV6-1 and TRBJ1-6; no clear D gene. The material sequenced was peripheral blood, taken 28 days after the second AZD1222 dose. This TCR came from an adult who received the AZD1222 COVID-19 vaccine. The CDR3, as DNA: TGTGCCAGCAGTGAAGGGGCGGGAAATTCACCCCTCCACTTT. It is translated as CASSEGAGNSPLHF.